This T cell receptor beta chain comes out of a study of T cell responses to AZD1222 COVID-19 vaccine. Method: immunoSEQ multiplex PCR; TCRdb's copy keeps in-frame clones and lacks some. The sample records 95,000 to 150,000 clones, around 89% being singletons. Trimming at V came to 6 bases and at J to 9 bases, leaving 6 bases not matched to a gene. The CDR3 contains 12 residues. Germline-derived CDR1 and CDR2 are MNHEY and SVGEGT. The rearrangement joins TRBV6-2 or TRBV6-3 to TRBJ2-3, with 7 bases identical to TRBD1. This TCR derives from an adult in good health. This specimen consisted of peripheral blood, obtained on day 0 of MenACWY control vaccination. CDR3 amino acids: CASSLDRSTQYF. The CDR3 DNA is TGTGCCAGCAGCCTGGACAGGTCAACGCAGTATTTT.